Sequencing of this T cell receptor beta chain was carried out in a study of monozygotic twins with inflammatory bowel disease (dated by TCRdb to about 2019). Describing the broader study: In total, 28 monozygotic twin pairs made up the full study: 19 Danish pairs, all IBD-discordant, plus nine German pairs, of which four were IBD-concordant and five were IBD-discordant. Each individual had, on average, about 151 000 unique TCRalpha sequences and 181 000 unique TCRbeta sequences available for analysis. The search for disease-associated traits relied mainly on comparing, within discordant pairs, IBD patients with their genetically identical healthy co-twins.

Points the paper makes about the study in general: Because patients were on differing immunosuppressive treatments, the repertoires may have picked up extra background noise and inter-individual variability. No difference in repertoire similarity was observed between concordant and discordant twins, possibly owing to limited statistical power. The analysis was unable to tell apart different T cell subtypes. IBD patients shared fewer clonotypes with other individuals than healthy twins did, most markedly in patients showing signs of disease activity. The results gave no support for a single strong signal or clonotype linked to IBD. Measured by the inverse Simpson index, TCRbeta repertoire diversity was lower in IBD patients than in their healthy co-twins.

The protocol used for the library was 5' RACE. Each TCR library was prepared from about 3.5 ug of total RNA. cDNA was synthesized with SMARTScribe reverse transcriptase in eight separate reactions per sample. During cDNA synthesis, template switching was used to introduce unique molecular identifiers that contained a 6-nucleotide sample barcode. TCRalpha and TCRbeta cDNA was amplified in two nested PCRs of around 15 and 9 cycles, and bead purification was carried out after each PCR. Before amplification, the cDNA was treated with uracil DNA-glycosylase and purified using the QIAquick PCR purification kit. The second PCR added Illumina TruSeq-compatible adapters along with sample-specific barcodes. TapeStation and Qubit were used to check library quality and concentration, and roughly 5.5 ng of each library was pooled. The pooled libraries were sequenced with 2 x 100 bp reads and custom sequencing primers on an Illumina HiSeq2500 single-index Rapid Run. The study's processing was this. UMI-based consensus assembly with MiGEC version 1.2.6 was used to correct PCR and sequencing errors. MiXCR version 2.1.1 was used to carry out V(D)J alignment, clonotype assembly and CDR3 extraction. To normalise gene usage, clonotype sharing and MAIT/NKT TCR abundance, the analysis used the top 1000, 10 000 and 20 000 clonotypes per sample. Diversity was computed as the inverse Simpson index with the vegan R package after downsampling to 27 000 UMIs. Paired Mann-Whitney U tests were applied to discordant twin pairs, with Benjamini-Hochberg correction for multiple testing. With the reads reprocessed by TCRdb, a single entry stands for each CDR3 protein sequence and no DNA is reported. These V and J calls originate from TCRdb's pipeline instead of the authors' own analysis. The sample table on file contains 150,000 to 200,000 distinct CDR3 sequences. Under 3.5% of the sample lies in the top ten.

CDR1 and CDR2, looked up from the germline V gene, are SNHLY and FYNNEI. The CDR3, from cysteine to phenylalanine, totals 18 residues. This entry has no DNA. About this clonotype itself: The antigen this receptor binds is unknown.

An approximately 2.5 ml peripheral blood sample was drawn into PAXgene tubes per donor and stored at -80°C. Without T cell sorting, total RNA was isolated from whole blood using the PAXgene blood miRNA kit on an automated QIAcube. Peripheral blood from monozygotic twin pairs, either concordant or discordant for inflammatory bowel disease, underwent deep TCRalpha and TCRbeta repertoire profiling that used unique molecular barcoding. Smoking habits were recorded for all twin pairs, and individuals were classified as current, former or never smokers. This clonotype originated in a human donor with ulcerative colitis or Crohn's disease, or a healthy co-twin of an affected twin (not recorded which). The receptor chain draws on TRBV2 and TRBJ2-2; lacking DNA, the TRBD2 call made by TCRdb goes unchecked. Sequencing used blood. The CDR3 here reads CASKLTRRLALNTGELFF.